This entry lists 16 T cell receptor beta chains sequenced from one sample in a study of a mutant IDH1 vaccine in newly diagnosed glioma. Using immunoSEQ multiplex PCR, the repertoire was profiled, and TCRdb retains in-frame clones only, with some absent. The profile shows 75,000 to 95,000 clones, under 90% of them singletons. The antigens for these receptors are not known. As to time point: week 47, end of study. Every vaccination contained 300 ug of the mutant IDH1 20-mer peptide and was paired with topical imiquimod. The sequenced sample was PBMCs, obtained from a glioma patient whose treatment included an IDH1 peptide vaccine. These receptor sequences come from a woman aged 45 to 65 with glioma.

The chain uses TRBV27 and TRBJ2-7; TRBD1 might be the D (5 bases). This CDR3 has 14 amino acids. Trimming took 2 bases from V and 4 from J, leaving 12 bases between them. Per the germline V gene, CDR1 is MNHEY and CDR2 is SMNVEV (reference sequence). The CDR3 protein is CASSLAGNRYEQYF. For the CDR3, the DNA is TGTGCCAGCAGTTTAGCAGGGAATCGATACGAGCAGTACTTC.

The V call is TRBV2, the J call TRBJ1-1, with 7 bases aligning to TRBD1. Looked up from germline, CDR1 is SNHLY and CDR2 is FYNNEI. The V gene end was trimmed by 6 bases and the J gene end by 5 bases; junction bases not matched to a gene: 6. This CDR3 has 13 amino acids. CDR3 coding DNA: TGTGCCAGCAGACAGGGGTCCGGGACTGAAGCTTTCTTT. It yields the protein CASRQGSGTEAFF.

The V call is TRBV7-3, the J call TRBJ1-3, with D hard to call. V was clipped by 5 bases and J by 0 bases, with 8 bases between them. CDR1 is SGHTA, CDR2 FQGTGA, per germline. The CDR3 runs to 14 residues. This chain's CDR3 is CASSPGLSGNTIYF. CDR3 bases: TGTGCCAGCAGCCCCGGCCTCTCTGGAAACACCATATATTTT.

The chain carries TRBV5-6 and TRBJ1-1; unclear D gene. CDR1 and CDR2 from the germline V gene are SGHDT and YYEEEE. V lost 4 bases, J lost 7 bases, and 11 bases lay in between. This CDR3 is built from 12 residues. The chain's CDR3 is CASSLVSFEAFF. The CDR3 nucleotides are TGTGCCAGCAGCCTGGTGTCTTTTGAAGCTTTCTTT.

CDR3 nucleotide sequence: TGTGCCAGCAGCTTAGACGTGGGAGGAATTGGAAACACCATATATTTT. Its protein product is CASSLDVGGIGNTIYF. V and J are TRBV7-6 and TRBJ1-3; D ambiguous. The germline V and J ends were trimmed by 1 base and 3 bases, with 13 bases remaining between them. The CDR3 loop spans 16 amino acids. The germline V gene encodes CDR1 SGHVS and CDR2 FNYEAQ. The whole variable domain, remainder taken from reference TRBV7-6 and TRBJ1-3, is GAGVSQSPRYKVTKRGQDVALRCDPISGHVSLYWYRQALGQGPEFLTYFNYEAQQDKSGLPNDRFSAERPEGSISTLTIQRTEQRDSAMYRCASSLDVGGIGNTIYFGEGSWLTVV.

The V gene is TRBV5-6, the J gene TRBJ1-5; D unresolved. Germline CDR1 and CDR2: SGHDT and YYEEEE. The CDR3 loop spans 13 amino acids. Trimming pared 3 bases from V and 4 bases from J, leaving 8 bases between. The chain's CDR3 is CASSSGLNQPQHF. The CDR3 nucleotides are TGTGCCAGCAGCTCGGGATTGAATCAGCCCCAGCATTTT.

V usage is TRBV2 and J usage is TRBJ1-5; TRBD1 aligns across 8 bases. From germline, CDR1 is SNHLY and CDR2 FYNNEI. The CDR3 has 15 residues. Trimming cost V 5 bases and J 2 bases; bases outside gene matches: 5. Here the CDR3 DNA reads TGTGCCAGCAGTCTTGACAGGGGTGGCAATCAGCCCCAGCATTTT. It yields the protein CASSLDRGGNQPQHF. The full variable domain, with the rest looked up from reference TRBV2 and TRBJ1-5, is EPEVTQTPSHQVTQMGQEVILRCVPISNHLYFYWYRQILGQKVEFLVSFYNNEISEKSEIFDDQFSVERPDGSNFTLKIRSTKLEDSAMYFCASSLDRGGNQPQHFGDGTRLSIL.

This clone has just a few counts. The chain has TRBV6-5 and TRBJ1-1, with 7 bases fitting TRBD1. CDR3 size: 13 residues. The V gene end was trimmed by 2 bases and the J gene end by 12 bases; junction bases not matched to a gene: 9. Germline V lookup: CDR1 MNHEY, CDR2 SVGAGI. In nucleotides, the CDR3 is TGTGCCAGCAGTTACAAGGCAGGGGGTATACCTTTCTTT. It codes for CASSYKAGGIPFF.

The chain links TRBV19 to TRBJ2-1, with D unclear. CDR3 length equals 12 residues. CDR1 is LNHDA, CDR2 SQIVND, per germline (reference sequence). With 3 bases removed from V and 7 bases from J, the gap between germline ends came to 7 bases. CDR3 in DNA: TGTGCCAGTAGTATTCTAGGTAATGAGCAGTTCTTC. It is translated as CASSILGNEQFF.

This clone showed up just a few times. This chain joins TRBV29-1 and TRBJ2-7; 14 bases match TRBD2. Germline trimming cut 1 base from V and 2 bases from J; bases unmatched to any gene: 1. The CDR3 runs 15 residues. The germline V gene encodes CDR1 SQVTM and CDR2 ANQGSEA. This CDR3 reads CSVEATSGRAYEQYF. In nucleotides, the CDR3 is TGCAGCGTTGAAGCGACTAGCGGGAGGGCCTACGAGCAGTACTTC.

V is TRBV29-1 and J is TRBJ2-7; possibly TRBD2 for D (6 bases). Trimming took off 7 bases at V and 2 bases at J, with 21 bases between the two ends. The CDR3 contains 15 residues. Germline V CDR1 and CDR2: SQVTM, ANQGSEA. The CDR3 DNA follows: TGCAGCGCTCTAGCGAGGGAGCGTGGCACCTACGAGCAGTACTTC. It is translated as CSALARERGTYEQYF.

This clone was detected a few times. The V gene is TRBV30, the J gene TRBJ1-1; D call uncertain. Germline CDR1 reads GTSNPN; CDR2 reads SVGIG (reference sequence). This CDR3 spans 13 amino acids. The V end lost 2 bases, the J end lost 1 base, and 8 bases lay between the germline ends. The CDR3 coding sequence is TGTGCCTGGAGTAGGCAGGAGAACACTGAAGCTTTCTTT. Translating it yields CAWSRQENTEAFF.

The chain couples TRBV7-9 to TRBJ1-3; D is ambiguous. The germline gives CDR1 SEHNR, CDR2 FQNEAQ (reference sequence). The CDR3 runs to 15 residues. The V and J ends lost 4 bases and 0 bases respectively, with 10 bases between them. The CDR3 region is CASSSARISGNTIYF. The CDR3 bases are TGTGCCAGCAGCTCAGCCAGGATCTCTGGAAACACCATATATTTT.

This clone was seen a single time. Written as DNA, the CDR3 is TGTGCCAGCAGTCTAGCGGGAGGGGCCCACGAGCAGTACTTC. It codes for CASSLAGGAHEQYF. This chain uses TRBV7-6 with TRBJ2-7; 12 positions match TRBD2. The CDR3 extends over 14 amino acids. V was pared by 6 bases and J by 5 bases, with 5 bases of the junction left unmatched. The germline CDR1 and CDR2 sequences are SGHVS and FNYEAQ.

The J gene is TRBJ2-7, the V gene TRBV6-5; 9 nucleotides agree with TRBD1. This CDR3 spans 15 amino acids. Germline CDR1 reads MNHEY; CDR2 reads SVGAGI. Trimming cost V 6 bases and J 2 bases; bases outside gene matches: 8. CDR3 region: CASRLRDREPYEQYF. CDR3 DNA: TGTGCCAGCAGGCTCCGGGACAGGGAGCCCTACGAGCAGTACTTC.

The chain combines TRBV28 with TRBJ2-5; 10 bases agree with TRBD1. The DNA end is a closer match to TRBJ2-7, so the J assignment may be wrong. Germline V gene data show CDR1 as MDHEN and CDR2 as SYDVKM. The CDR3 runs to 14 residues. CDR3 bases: TGTGCCAGCAACCTCCGGGACAGGGGCTACGAGCAGTACTTC. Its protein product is CASNLRDRGYEQYF.